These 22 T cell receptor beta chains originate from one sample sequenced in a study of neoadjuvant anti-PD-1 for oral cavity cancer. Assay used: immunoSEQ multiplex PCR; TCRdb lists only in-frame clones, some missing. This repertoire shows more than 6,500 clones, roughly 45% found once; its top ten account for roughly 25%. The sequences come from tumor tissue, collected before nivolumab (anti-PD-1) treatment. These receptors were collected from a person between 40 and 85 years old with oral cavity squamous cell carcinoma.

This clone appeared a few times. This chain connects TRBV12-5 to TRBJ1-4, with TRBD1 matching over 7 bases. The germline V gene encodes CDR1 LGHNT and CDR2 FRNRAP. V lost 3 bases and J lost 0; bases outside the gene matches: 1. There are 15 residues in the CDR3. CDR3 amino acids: CASGFTGATNEKLFF. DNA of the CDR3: TGTGCTAGTGGTTTTACAGGGGCAACTAATGAAAAACTGTTTTTT.

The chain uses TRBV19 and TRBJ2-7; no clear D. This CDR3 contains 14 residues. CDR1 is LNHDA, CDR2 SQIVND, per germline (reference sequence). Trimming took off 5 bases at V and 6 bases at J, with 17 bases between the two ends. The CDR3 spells CASSPQKDMTEQYF. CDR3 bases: TGTGCCAGTAGTCCCCAGAAAGACATGACCGAGCAGTACTTC.

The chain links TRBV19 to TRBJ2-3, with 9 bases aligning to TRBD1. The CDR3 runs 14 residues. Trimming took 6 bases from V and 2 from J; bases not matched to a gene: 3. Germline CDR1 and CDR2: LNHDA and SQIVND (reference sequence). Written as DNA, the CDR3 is TGTGCCAGTAGCCCACAGGGGGCCACAGATACGCAGTATTTT. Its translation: CASSPQGATDTQYF. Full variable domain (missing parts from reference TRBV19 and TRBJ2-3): DGGITQSPKYLFRKEGQNVTLSCEQNLNHDAMYWYRQDPGQGLRLIYYSQIVNDFQKGDIAEGYSVSREKKESFPLTVTSAQKNPTAFYLCASSPQGATDTQYFGPGTRLTVL.

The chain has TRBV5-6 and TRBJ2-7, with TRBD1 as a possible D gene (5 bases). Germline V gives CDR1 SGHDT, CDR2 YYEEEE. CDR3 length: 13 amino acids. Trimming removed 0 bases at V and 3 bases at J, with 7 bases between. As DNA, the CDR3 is TGTGCCAGCAGCTTGGCTCAGGGCTACGAGCAGTACTTC. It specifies CASSLAQGYEQYF.

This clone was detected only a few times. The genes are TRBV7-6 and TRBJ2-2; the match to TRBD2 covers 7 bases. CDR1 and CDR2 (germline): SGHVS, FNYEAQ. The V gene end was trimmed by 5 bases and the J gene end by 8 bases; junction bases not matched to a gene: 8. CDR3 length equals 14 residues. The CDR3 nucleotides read TGTGCCAGCAGCGGGACTACTTTCGGAGGGGAGCTGTTTTTT. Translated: CASSGTTFGGELFF.

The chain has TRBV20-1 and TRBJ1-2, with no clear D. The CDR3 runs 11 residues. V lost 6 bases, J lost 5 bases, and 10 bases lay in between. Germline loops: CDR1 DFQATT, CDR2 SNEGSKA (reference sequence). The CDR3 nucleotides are TGCAGTGCAGTGACAAGTTATGGCTACACCTTC. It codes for CSAVTSYGYTF.

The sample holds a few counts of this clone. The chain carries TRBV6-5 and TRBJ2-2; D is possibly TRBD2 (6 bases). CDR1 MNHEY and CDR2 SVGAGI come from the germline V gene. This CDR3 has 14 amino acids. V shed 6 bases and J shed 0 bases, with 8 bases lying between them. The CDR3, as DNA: TGTGCCAGCAGCCGGGACTCGAACACCGGGGAGCTGTTTTTT. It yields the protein CASSRDSNTGELFF.

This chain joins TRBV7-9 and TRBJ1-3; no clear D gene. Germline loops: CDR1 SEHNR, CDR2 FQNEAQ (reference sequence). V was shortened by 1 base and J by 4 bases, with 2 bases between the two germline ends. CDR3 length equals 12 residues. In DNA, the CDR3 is TGTGCCAGCAGCTTAGACGGAAACACCATATATTTT. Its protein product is CASSLDGNTIYF.

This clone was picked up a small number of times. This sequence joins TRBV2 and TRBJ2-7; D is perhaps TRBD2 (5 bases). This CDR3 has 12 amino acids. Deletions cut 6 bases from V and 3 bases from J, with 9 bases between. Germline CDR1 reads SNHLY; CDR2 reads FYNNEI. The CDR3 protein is CASSELGYEQYF. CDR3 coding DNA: TGTGCCAGCAGCGAACTAGGCTACGAGCAGTACTTC. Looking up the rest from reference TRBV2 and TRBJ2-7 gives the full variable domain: EPEVTQTPSHQVTQMGQEVILRCVPISNHLYFYWYRQILGQKVEFLVSFYNNEISEKSEIFDDQFSVERPDGSNFTLKIRSTKLEDSAMYFCASSELGYEQYFGPGTRLTVT.

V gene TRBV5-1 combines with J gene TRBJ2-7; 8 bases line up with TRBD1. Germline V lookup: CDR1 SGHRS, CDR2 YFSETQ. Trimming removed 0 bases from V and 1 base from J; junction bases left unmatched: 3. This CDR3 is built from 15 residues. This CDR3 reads CASSLGGTGSYEQYF. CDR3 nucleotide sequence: TGCGCCAGCAGCTTGGGAGGGACAGGATCCTACGAGCAGTACTTC.

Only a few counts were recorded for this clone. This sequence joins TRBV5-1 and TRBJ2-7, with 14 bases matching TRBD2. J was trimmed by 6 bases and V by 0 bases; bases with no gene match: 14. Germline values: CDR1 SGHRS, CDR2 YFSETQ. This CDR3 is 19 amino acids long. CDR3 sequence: CASSLAPGLAGAGTGEQYF. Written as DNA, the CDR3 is TGCGCCAGCAGCTTGGCGCCGGGACTAGCGGGGGCCGGAACGGGCGAGCAGTACTTC.

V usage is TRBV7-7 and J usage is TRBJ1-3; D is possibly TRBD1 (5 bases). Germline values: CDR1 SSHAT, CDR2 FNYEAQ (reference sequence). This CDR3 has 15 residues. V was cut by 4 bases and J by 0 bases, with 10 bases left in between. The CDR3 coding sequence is TGTGCCAGCAGCTCCTCGAGGGGCTCTGGAAACACCATATATTTT. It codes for CASSSSRGSGNTIYF.

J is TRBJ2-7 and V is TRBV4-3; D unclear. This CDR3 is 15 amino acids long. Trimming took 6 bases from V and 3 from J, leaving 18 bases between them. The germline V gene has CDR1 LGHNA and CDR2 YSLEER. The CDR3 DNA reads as TGCGCCAGCAGGCAGTCCCACCAAACCGACTACGAGCAGTACTTC. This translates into CASRQSHQTDYEQYF.

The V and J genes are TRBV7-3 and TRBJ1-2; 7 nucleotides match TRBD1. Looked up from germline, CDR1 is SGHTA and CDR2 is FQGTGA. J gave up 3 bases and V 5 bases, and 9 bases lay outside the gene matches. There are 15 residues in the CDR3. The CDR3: CASSRDGQADYGYTF. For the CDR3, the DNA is TGTGCCAGCAGCCGGGACGGACAGGCCGACTATGGCTACACCTTC. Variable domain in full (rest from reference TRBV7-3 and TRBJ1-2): GAGVSQTPSNKVTEKGKYVELRCDPISGHTALYWYRQSLGQGPEFLIYFQGTGAADDSGLPNDRFFAVRPEGSVSTLKIQRTERGDSAVYLCASSRDGQADYGYTFGSGTRLTVV.

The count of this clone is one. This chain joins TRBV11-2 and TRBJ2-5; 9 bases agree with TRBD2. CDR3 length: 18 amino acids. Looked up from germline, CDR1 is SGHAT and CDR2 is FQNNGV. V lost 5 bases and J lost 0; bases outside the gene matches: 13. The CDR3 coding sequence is TGTGCCAGCAGCCGCTCGGGTAGCGGGGGACATTACCAAGAGACCCAGTACTTC. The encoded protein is CASSRSGSGGHYQETQYF.

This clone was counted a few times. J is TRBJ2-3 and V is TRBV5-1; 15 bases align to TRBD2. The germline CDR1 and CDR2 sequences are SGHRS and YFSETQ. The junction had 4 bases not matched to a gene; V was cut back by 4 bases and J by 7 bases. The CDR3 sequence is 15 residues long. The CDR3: CASSPGLAGGNTQYF. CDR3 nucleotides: TGCGCCAGCAGCCCGGGACTAGCGGGGGGCAATACGCAGTATTTT.

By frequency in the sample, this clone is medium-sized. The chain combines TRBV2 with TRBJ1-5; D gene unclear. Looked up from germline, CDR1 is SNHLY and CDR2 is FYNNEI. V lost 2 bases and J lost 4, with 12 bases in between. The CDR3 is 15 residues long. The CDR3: CASSERSGRNQPQHF. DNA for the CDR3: TGTGCCAGCAGTGAAAGGTCCGGTCGTAATCAGCCCCAGCATTTT.

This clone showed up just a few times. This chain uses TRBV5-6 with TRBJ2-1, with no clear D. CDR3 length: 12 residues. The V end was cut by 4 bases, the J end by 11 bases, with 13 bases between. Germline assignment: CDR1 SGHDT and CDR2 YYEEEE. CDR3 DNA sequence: TGTGCCAGCAGCCATGGTCCCGTGCAGCAGTTCTTC. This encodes CASSHGPVQQFF.

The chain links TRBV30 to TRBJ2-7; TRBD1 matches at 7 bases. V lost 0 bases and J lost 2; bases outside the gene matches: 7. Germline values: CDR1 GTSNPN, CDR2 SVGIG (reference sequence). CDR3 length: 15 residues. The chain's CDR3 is CAWSVRPTGAYEQYF. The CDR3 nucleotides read TGTGCCTGGAGTGTACGGCCCACAGGGGCCTACGAGCAGTACTTC.

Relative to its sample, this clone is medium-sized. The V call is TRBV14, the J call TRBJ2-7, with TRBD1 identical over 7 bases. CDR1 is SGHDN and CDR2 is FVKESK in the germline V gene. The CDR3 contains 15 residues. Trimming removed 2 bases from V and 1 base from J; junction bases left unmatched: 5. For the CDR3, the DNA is TGTGCCAGCAGCCAAAGTAGGGGGCTGTCCTACGAGCAGTACTTC. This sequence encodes CASSQSRGLSYEQYF.

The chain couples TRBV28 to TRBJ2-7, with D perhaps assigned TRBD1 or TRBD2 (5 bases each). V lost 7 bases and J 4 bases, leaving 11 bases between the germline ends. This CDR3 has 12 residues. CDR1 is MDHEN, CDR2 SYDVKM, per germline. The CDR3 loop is CASNGGLYEQYF. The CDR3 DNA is TGTGCCAGCAATGGGGGATTATACGAGCAGTACTTC.

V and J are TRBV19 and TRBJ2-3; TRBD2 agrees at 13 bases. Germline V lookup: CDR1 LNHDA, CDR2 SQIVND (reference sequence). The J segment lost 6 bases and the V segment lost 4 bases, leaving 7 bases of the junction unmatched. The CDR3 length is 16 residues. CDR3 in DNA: TGTGCCAGTAGTAACCCCACTAGCGGGGGGGCGGATACGCAGTATTTT. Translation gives CASSNPTSGGADTQYF. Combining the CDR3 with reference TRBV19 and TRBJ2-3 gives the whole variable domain DGGITQSPKYLFRKEGQNVTLSCEQNLNHDAMYWYRQDPGQGLRLIYYSQIVNDFQKGDIAEGYSVSREKKESFPLTVTSAQKNPTAFYLCASSNPTSGGADTQYFGPGTRLTVL.